This TCR beta chain was identified in a study of cytomegalovirus exposure and HLA in healthy donors. Germline V CDR1 and CDR2: SNHLY, FYNNEI. The V end was cut by 6 bases, the J end by 4 bases, with 15 bases between. This CDR3 has 14 residues. This clone showed up just once. Primers: 60 Vbeta forward and 13 Jbeta reverse. TCRdb's copy holds only in-frame clones and misses some; the assay was immunoSEQ multiplex PCR. Counted here are approximately 150,000 clones, 80% occurring once; the ten biggest clones make up approximately 15%. V is TRBV2 and J is TRBJ1-2; D is perhaps TRBD1 (6 bases). Sequencing input: PBMCs. This TCR was recovered from a woman aged 35 to 49 in good health and CMV-seronegative. The CDR3 spells CASRPKTGPYGYTF. The CDR3 bases are TGTGCCAGCAGACCCAAAACAGGGCCCTATGGCTACACCTTC.